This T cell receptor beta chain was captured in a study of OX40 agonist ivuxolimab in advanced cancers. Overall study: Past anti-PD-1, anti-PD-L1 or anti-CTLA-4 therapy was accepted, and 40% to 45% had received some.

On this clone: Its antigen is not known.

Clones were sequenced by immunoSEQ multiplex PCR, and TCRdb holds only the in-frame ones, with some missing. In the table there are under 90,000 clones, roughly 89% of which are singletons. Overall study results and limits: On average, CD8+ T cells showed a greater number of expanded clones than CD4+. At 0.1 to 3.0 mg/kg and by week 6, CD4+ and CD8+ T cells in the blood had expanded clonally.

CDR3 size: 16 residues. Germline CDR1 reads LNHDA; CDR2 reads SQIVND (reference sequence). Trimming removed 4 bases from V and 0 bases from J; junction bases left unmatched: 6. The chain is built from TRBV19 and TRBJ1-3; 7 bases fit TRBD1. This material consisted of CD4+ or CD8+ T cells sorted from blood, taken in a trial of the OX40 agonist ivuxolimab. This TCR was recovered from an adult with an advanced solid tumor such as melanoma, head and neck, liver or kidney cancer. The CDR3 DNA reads TGTGCCAGTAGTACCCGGGACAGACGCTCTGGAAACACCATATATTTT. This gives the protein CASSTRDRRSGNTIYF. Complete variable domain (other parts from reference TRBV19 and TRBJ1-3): DGGITQSPKYLFRKEGQNVTLSCEQNLNHDAMYWYRQDPGQGLRLIYYSQIVNDFQKGDIAEGYSVSREKKESFPLTVTSAQKNPTAFYLCASSTRDRRSGNTIYFGEGSWLTVV.